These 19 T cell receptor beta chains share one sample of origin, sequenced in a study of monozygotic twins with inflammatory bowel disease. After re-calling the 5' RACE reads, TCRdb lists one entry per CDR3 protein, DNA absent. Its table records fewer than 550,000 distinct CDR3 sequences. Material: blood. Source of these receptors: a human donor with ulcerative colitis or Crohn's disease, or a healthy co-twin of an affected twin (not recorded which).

CDR3 sequence: CATGERSVDTQYF. The chain links TRBV24-1 to TRBJ2-3. The CDR3 has 13 amino acids. Looked up from germline, CDR1 is KGHDR and CDR2 is SFDVKD.

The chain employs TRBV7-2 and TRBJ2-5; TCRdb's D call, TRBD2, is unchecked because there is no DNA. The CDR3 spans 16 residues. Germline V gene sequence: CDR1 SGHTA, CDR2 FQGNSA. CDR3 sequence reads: CASGREVGGGRETQYF.

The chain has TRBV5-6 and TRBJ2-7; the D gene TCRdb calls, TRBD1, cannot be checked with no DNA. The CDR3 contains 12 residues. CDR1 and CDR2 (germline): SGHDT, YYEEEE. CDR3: CASSLTGTEQYF. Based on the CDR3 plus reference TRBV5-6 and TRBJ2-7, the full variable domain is DAGVTQSPTHLIKTRGQQVTLRCSPKSGHDTVSWYQQALGQGPQFIFQYYEEEERQRGNFPDRFSGHQFPNYSSELNVNALLLGDSALYLCASSLTGTEQYFGPGTRLTVT.

CDR3 residues: CSVDSGPGANVLTF. The genes are TRBV29-1 and TRBJ2-6. The CDR3 extends over 14 amino acids. CDR1 is SQVTM and CDR2 is ANQGSEA in the germline V gene.

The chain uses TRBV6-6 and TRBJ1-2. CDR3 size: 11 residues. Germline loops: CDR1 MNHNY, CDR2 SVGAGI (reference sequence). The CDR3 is CASTGDYGYTF.

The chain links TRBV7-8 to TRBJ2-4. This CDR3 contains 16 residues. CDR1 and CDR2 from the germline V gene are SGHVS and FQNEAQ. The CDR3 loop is CASSLRLGLAKNIQYF.

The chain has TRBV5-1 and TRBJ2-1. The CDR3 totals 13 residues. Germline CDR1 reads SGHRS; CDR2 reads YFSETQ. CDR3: CASTDPVLNKQFF.

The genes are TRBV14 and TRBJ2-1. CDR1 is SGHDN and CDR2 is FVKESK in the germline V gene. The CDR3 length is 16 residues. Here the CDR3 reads CASSQDLASVGNEQFF.

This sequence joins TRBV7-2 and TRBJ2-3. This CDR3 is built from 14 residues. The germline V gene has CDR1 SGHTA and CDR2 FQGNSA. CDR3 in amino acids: CANSLGTAPDTQYF.

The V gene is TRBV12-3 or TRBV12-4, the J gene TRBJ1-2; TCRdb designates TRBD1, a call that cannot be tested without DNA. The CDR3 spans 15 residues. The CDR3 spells CATRRQGRNTYGYTF.

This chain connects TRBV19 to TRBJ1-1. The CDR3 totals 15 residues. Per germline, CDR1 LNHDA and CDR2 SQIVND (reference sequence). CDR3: CASSLLPGGHTEAFF.

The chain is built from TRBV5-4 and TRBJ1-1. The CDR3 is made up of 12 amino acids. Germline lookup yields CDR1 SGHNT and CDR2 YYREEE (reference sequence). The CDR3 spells CASSFGRTEAFF.

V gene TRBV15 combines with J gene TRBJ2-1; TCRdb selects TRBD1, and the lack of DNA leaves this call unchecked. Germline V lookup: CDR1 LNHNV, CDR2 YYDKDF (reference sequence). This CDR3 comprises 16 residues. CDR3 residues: CATSRESGGAGNEQFF.

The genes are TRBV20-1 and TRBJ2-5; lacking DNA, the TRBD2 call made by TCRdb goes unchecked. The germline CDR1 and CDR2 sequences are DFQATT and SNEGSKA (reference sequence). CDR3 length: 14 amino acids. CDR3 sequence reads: CSARVYGSQETQYF.

The CDR3 is CASSQYSDSSYEQYF. This rearrangement joins TRBV4-1 to TRBJ2-7. The CDR3 loop spans 15 amino acids. From germline, CDR1 is MGHRA and CDR2 YSYEKL.

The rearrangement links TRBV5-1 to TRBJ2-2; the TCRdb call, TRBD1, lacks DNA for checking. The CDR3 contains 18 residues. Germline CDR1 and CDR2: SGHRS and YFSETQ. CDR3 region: CASSLGGSLNANTGELFF.

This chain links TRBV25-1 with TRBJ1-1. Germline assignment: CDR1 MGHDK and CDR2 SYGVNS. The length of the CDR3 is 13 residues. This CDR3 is CASVASGKTEAFF.

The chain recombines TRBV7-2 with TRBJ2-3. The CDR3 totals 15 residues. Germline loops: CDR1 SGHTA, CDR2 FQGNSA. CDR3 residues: CASSFPEQVTDTQYF.

The CDR3 spells CASSIGPSGIYEQFF. V gene TRBV19 combines with J gene TRBJ2-1; the TCRdb call, TRBD2, lacks DNA for checking. The CDR3 runs 15 residues. The germline V gene encodes CDR1 LNHDA and CDR2 SQIVND (reference sequence).